This T cell receptor beta chain was profiled in a study of type 1 regulatory T cells. Study context: This in vitro CD4 product, T-allo10, is enriched for Tr1 cells and alloantigen-specific. Whole-study results and caveats: Type 1 regulatory T cells had a more restricted TCR repertoire than non-type 1 regulatory T cells.

TCRdb fed the reads into MiXCR, producing one record per CDR3 protein. The data show about 67,000 distinct CDR3 sequences, roughly 49% seen once. This clonotype occurred many times. Its antigen is unidentified. CDR3 length equals 17 residues. Trimming removed 5 bases from V and 1 base from J; junction bases left unmatched: 13. CDR1 and CDR2 from the germline V gene are SEHNR and FQNEAQ (reference sequence). The TCR comes from a human donor in good health. Sequencing was done on a sample of cultured non-Tr1 T cells, either the whole culture or a sorted T cell fraction (not recorded which). The rearrangement joins TRBV7-9 to TRBJ1-1; 7 bases line up with TRBD1. The CDR3 sequence is CASSPGGAYRGNTEAFF. In nucleotides, the CDR3 is TGTGCCAGCAGCCCAGGAGGGGCGTACAGGGGGAACACTGAAGCTTTCTTT.